This T cell receptor beta chain was found in a study of CD8+ T cells in alopecia areata. The V gene lost 4 bases and the J gene lost 0 bases, with 16 bases spanning the gap. Germline V gene sequence: CDR1 SGHRS, CDR2 YFSETQ. CDR3 size: 16 residues. cDNA reverse transcribed from extracted RNA served as the sequencing template. Produced via immunoSEQ multiplex PCR; TCRdb's table is partial and in-frame only. Of about 260,000 clones detected, about 62% appear once; the ten largest clones hold 0.93%. Comments on this clone: The antigen remains undetermined.

Stated treatment: oral pan-JAK inhibitor, 5-10 mg twice daily. Patients with alopecia areata provided lesional scalp punch biopsies as well as peripheral blood. Study-level results: The study found tofacitinib significantly decreased scalp clonality and expanded CD8+ clones among the top 100. A single nonresponder leaves the baseline CD8+ expansion link to response uncertain. Normal-skin resident alphabeta T cells also appear among scalp sample sequences.

The source of this sequence is a human donor with alopecia areata. This specimen consisted of CD4+ T cells sorted from blood, obtained at week 52, from a patient treated with tofacitinib. The chain has TRBV5-1 and TRBJ1-1; D gene ambiguous. CDR3 amino acids: CASSPTGRQMNTEAFF. CDR3 nucleotide sequence: TGCGCCAGCAGCCCGACCGGACGGCAAATGAACACTGAAGCTTTCTTT.